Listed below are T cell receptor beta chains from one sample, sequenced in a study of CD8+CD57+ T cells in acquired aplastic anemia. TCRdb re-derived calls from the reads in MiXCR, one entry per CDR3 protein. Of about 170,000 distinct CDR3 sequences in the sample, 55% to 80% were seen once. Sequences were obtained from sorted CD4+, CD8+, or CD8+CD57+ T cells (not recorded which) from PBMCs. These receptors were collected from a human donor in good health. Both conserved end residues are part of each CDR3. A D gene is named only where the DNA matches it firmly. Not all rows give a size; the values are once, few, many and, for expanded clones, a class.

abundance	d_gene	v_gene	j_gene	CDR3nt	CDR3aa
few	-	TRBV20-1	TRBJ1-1	TGCAGTGCTAGGGACAACCCGAACACTGAAGCTTTCTTT	CSARDNPNTEAFF
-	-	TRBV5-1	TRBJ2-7	TGCGCCGGCAGCTTGGGAACAGGGCCCTACGAGCAGTACTTC	CAGSLGTGPYEQYF
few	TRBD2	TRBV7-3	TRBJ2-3	TGTGCCAGCAGCTTAAGCGGGGGAAGCACAGATACGCAGTATTTT	CASSLSGGSTDTQYF
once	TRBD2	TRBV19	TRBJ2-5	TGTGCCAGTGCGGCAAGAGCGGGGGGTGGGACCCAGTACTTC	CASAARAGGGTQYF
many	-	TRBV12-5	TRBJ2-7	TGTGCTAGTGGTCCCACTGTCTACGAGCAGTACTTC	CASGPTVYEQYF
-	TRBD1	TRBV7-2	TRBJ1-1	TGTGCCAGCAGCTTTAGGGACAGTGAAGCTTTCTTT	CASSFRDSEAFF
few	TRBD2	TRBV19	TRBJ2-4	TGTGCCAGTAGTACGGGACTAGCGGAAAAAAACATTCAGTACTTC	CASSTGLAEKNIQYF
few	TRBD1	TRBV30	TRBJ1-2	TGTGCCTGGGGGGACAGGGGAATTGGCTACACCTTC	CAWGDRGIGYTF
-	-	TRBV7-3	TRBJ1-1	TGTGCCAGCAGCCCCCCAGGTTGGAGGGAAGCTGAAGCTTTCTTT	CASSPPGWREAEAFF
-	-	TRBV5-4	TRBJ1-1	TGTGCCAGCAGCTTCCAGTCGGGTGAAGCTTTCTTT	CASSFQSGEAFF
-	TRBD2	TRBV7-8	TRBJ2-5	TGTGCCAGCAGCTTTCTAGCGGGCCCGGGGACTCAAGAGACCCAGTACTTC	CASSFLAGPGTQETQYF
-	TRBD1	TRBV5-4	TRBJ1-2	TGTGCCAGCAGCTTTTGGTCAGGGGGGGATGGCTACACCTTC	CASSFWSGGDGYTF
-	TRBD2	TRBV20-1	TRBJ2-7	TGCAGTCAGGGACTAGCGATGACTGGCGAGCAGTACTTC	CSQGLAMTGEQYF
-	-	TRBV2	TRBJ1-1	TGTGCCAGCAGTGAGACCCCCCTATTGAACACTGAAGCTTTCTTT	CASSETPLLNTEAFF
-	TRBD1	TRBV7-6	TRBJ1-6	TGTGCCAGCAGCCTCAGAGGGACAGGGAGGGCGGTCAATTCACCCCTCCACTTT	CASSLRGTGRAVNSPLHF
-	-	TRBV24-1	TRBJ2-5	TGTGCCACCAGTGAACAGGAGACCCAGTACTTC	CATSEQETQYF
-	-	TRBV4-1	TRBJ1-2	TGCGCCAGCAGCGCTCTCATTGCGGGGGCCAACTATGGCTACACCTTC	CASSALIAGANYGYTF
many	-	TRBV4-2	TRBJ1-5	TGTGCCAGCAGCCAAGATCAAAGCAATCAGCCCCAGCATTTT	CASSQDQSNQPQHF
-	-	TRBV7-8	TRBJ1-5	TGTGCCAGCAGCTTGATGCAACTCAGGGGATTGGGCAATCAGCCCCAGCATTTT	CASSLMQLRGLGNQPQHF
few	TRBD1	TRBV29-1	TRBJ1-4	TGCAGCGTTGAAGACCCTGACAGGGGCGGCGAAAAACTGTTTTTT	CSVEDPDRGGEKLFF
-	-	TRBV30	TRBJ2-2	TGTGCCTGGAAGGTCTGGCGCGGGGTCAGGACCGGGGAGCTGTTTTTT	CAWKVWRGVRTGELFF
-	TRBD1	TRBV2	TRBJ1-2	TGTGCCAGCAGTGAAGGGGGGACAGGGACTTGGGTCTATGGCTACACCTTC	CASSEGGTGTWVYGYTF
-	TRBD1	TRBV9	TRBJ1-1	TGTGCCAGCAGGCGGACAGGGAACGTAGCTTTCTTT	CASRRTGNVAFF
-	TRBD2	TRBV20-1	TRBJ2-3	TGCAGTGCTAGAGATCTAGCGGGCTTGGCTACGCAGTATTTT	CSARDLAGLATQYF
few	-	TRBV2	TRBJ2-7	TGTGCCACCCAGTTGACACCCGGGCGGGAGTACTTC	CATQLTPGREYF